This TCR beta chain was captured by sequencing in a study of human T cells and chemical hapten exposure. Looking at the study overall: How much TCR each sample yielded varied, mostly because pooled library volumes differed slightly.

Trimming cost V 0 bases and J 4 bases, with 13 bases left between them. The V gene's germline CDR1 is SGHRS and CDR2 YFSETQ. The CDR3 spans 16 residues. As for time point: patch test 1, 2 weeks after DPC sensitization. As to treatment: therapeutic diphenylcyclopropenone sensitization with weekly scalp DPC. Many counts were recorded for this clonotype. Its cognate antigen is unknown. General study findings and limits: Patch test score tracked positively with PT1 expanded TCR counts.

TCRdb re-derived calls from the RACE reads in MiXCR, one entry per CDR3 protein. The repertoire consists of 380,000 or so distinct CDR3 sequences, with 4.8% occurring once and the leading ten covering approximately 2.1%. The source material was whole blood, sampled in connection with sensitization to the hapten diphenylcyclopropenone (DPC). This chain connects TRBV5-1 to TRBJ2-2; D remains ambiguous. This receptor was identified in a woman between 45 and 60 years old with alopecia areata. Some clones in this sample may be carry-over from other donors' samples. CDR3 loop: CASSLEARRSTGELFF. The CDR3 region has the DNA TGCGCCAGCAGCTTGGAGGCCAGAAGATCCACCGGGGAGCTGTTTTTT.